Here is one T cell receptor beta chain with its context. The data belong to a study of blood T cell repertoires in COVID-19. On the study more broadly: Samples of COVID-19 (acute and convalescent) were obtained from the United States, Italy and Spain. Nucleic acid was either cDNA or gDNA, and it came from T cells, B-cell-depleted T cells, or PBMCs.

Source study methods: Nucleated cell number was recorded as an estimate derived from reference gene primer amplification. Repertoires were generated with immunoSEQ multiplex PCR, while TCRdb's copy carries only in-frame clones and drops some. That table gives V, J and clone size, and the DNA gave D and trimming. The table has approximately 120,000 clones, around 79% seen once. The TCR originated in an elderly man with acute or convalescent COVID-19. The sequenced sample consisted of peripheral blood.

CDR3 DNA: TGTGCCAGCTCATCCCTTGACAGGAACACTGAAGCTTTCTTT. The encoded protein is CASSSLDRNTEAFF. The chain combines TRBV18 with TRBJ1-1; D may be TRBD1 (5 bases). There are 14 residues in the CDR3. Trimming stripped 5 bases from V and 1 base from J, with 11 bases between. Germline V gene lookup returns CDR1 KGHSH and CDR2 LQKENI.